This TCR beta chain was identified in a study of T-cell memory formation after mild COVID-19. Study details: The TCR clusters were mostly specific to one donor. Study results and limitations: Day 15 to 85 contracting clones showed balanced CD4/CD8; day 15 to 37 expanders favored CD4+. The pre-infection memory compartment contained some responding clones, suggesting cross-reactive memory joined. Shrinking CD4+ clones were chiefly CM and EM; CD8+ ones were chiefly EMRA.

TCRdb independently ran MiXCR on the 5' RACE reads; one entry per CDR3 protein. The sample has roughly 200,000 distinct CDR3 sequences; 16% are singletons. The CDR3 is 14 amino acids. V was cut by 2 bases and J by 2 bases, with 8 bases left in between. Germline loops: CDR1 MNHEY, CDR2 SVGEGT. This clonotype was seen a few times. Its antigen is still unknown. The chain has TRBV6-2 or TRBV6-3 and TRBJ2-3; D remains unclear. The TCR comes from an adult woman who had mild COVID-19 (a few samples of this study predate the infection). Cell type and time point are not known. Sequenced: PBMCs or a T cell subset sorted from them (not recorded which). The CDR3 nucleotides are TGTGCCAGCAGTTACAATCAGTTCACAGATACGCAGTATTTT. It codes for CASSYNQFTDTQYF.